Listed below are T cell receptor beta chains from one sample, sequenced in a study of type 1 regulatory T cells. TCRdb analysed the reads with MiXCR anew, one entry per CDR3 protein. The sample yields 88,000 or so distinct CDR3 sequences, around a third seen once. The specimen was CD4+ T cells, either the whole sample or a sorted fraction (not recorded which). All receptors come from a human donor in good health. Each CDR3 is given with its conserved first and last residue. D genes are given only for firm matches. A row's size may be missing; if present it is once, few, many or a size class.

>few|TRBV6-6|TRBJ2-1|.
CASGLSDNEQFF
TGTGCCAGCGGCCTTAGTGACAATGAGCAGTTCTTC
>.|TRBV4-1|TRBJ2-5|.
CASSQFGPPRGYETQYF
TGCGCCAGCAGCCAATTCGGACCACCCCGTGGATACGAGACCCAGTACTTC
>.|TRBV5-4|TRBJ2-7|.
CASSSRGTLGGEQYF
TGTGCCAGCAGTTCCAGGGGGACCCTGGGAGGGGAGCAGTACTTC
>few|TRBV5-8|TRBJ2-5|.
CASSVWETQYF
TGTGCCAGCAGCGTCTGGGAGACCCAGTACTTC
>few|TRBV4-2|TRBJ2-7|.
CASSQEESREQYF
TGTGCCAGCAGCCAAGAAGAGAGTCGCGAGCAGTACTTC
>.|TRBV7-3|TRBJ1-1|.
CASSQDSMNTEAFF
TGTGCCAGCAGCCAGGACAGCATGAACACTGAAGCTTTCTTT
>.|TRBV12-3/TRBV12-4|TRBJ1-6|.
CASTRRAGNSPLHF
TGTGCCAGCACCCGCCGGGCGGGAAATTCACCCCTCCACTTT
>many|TRBV28|TRBJ1-2|.
CASSSGRQHGYTF
TGTGCCAGCAGTTCCGGCCGACAGCATGGCTACACCTTC
>.|TRBV13|TRBJ2-3|TRBD1
CASSKPGQRTDTQYF
TGTGCCAGCAGCAAACCGGGACAGCGCACAGATACGCAGTATTTT
>many|TRBV20-1|TRBJ1-6|.
CSARNRLNSPLHF
TGCAGTGCTAGAAACAGGTTGAATTCACCCCTCCACTTT
>.|TRBV7-2|TRBJ2-5|.
CASSPLFGVVEETRYF
TGTGCCAGCAGCCCCCTCTTCGGAGTTGTGGAAGAGACCCGGTACTTC
>.|TRBV20-1|TRBJ2-3|TRBD2
CSARDLRPTSGTSTDTQYF
TGCAGTGCTAGAGATCTTAGACCCACTAGCGGTACAAGCACAGATACGCAGTATTTT
>.|TRBV10-3|TRBJ2-5|TRBD2
CAISPGTSGTSQETQYF
TGTGCCATCAGTCCAGGGACTAGCGGGACCTCCCAAGAGACCCAGTACTTC
>few|TRBV28|TRBJ1-2|TRBD1
CASSTGGAEFRSGYTF
TGTGCCAGCAGCACAGGGGGTGCTGAATTCAGGTCTGGCTACACCTTC
>.|TRBV29-1|TRBJ1-1|.
CSFLEGLNTEAFF
TGCAGCTTTCTCGAGGGGCTGAACACTGAAGCTTTCTTT
>.|TRBV7-8|TRBJ2-5|.
CVSSLALGTQYF
TGTGTCAGCAGCTTAGCTCTGGGGACCCAGTACTTC
>few|TRBV4-2|TRBJ2-1|.
CASSQDSSTVPEQFF
TGTGCCAGCAGCCAAGATTCTTCGACAGTCCCTGAGCAGTTCTTC
>many|TRBV25-1|TRBJ1-1|.
CASSELISTEAFF
TGTGCCAGCAGTGAATTGATTAGTACTGAAGCTTTCTTT
>.|TRBV12-3/TRBV12-4|TRBJ1-1|.
CASSLTEGKAFF
TGTGCCAGCAGTCTGACGGAGGGGAAAGCTTTCTTT
>.|TRBV3-1|TRBJ2-5|TRBD2
CASSQVSGRETQYF
TGTGCCAGCAGCCAAGTTTCCGGGAGGGAGACCCAGTACTTC
>few|TRBV20-1|TRBJ1-1|TRBD1
CSAGRQGLNTEAFF
TGCAGTGCGGGCCGACAGGGTTTGAACACTGAAGCTTTCTTT
>once|TRBV5-1|TRBJ1-1|.
CASSPGGVVNTEAFF
TGCGCCAGCAGCCCCGGAGGGGTGGTGAACACTGAAGCTTTCTTT
>.|TRBV24-1|TRBJ2-1|TRBD2
CATSDPTSGVNSYNEQFF
TGTGCCACCAGTGACCCTACTAGCGGGGTCAACTCCTACAATGAGCAGTTCTTC
>.|TRBV10-3|TRBJ2-6|.
CAIPGPPSSGANVLTF
TGTGCCATCCCCGGGCCACCTTCCTCTGGGGCCAACGTCCTGACTTTC